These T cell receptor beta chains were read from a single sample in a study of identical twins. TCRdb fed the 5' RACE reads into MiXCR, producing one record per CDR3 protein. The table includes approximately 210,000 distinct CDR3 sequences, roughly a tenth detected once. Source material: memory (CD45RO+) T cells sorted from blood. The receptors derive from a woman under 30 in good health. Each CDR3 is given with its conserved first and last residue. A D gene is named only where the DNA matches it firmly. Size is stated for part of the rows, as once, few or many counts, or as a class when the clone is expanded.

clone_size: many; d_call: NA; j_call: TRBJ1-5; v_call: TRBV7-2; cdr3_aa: CASRASGNQPQHF; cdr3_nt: TGTGCCAGCAGGGCTTCAGGAAATCAGCCCCAGCATTTT
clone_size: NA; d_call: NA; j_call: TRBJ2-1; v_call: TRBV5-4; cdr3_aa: CASTSAGSYNEQFF; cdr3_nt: TGTGCCAGCACTTCAGCAGGCTCCTACAATGAGCAGTTCTTC
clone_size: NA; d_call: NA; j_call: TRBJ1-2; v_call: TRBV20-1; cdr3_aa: CSASGGVYGYTF; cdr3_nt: TGCAGTGCTAGTGGTGGAGTTTATGGCTACACCTTC
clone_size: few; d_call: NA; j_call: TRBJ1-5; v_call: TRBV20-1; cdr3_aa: CSASNGFDQPQHF; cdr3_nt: TGCAGTGCTAGTAACGGATTTGATCAGCCCCAGCATTTT
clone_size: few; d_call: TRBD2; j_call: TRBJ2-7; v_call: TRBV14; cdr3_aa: CASSRASGRWYEQYF; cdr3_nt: TGTGCCAGCAGCCGAGCTAGCGGGAGATGGTACGAGCAGTACTTC
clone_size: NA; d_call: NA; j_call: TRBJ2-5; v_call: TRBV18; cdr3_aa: CASSRSTELKTQYF; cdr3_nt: TGTGCCAGCTCACGGTCAACCGAGTTGAAGACCCAGTACTTC
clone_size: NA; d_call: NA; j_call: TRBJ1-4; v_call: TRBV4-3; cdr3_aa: CASSHFMGSEKLFF; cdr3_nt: TGCGCCAGCAGCCATTTCATGGGGAGTGAAAAACTGTTTTTT
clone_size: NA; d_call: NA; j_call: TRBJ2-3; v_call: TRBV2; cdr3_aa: CASRELTSTDTQYF; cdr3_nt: TGTGCCAGCCGGGAGTTAACTAGCACAGATACGCAGTATTTT
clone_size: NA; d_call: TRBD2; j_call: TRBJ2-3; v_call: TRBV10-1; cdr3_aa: CASSEGTSGRDTQYF; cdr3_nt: TGCGCCAGCAGCGAGGGGACTAGCGGGAGAGATACGCAGTATTTT
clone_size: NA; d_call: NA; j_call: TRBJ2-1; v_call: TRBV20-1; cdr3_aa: CSARDSGVRYEQFF; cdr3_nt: TGCAGTGCTAGAGATAGCGGAGTCAGGTATGAGCAGTTCTTC
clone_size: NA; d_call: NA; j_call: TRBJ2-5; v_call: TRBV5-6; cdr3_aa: CASSLRQAGETQYF; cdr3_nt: TGTGCCAGCAGCTTGAGGCAGGCCGGAGAGACCCAGTACTTC
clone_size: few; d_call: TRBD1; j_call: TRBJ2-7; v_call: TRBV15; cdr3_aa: CATGWDRGLYEQYF; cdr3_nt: TGTGCCACCGGTTGGGACAGGGGGCTCTACGAGCAGTACTTC
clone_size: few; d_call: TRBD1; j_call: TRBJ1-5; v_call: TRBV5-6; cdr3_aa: CASSLAGRGGDQPQHF; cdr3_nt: TGTGCCAGCAGCTTGGCAGGCAGGGGGGGCGATCAGCCCCAGCATTTT
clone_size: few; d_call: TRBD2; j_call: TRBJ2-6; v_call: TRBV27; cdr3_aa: CASTNHSGRAGANVLTF; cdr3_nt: TGTGCCAGCACCAATCACTCTGGGAGGGCTGGGGCCAACGTCCTGACTTTC
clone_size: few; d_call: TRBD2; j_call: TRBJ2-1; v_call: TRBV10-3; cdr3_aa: CAISDRLAGAREQFF; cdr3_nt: TGTGCCATCAGTGACCGTTTAGCGGGAGCCCGAGAGCAGTTCTTC
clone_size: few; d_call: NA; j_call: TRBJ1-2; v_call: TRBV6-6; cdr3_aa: CASSPNGAWGYTF; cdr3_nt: TGTGCCAGCAGTCCGAATGGTGCCTGGGGCTACACCTTC
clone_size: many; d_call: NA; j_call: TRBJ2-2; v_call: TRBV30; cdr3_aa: CAWRQFEPGTGELFF; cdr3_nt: TGTGCCTGGAGACAGTTTGAGCCGGGCACCGGGGAGCTGTTTTTT
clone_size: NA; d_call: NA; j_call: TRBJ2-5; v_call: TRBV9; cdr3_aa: CASSVAETRRETQYF; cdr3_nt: TGTGCCAGCAGCGTAGCTGAGACTAGGAGAGAGACCCAGTACTTC
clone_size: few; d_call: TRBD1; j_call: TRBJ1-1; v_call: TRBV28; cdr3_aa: CASNEAGTGGSEAFF; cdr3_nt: TGTGCCAGCAACGAGGCCGGGACAGGGGGTTCTGAAGCTTTCTTT
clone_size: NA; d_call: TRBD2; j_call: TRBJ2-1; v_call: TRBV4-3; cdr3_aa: CASSQASGNPYNEQFF; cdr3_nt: TGCGCCAGCAGCCAGGCAAGCGGGAACCCCTACAATGAGCAGTTCTTC
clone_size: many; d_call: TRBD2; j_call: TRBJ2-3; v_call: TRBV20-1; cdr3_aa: CSALEAGGETDTQYF; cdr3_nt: TGCAGTGCCCTCGAGGCGGGAGGGGAGACAGATACGCAGTATTTT
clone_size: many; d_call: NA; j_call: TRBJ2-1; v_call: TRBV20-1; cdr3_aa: CSAEEASSSYNEQFF; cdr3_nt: TGCAGTGCTGAAGAGGCTTCAAGCTCCTACAATGAGCAGTTCTTC
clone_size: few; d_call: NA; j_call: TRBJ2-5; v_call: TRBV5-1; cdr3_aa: CASSSPYQETQYF; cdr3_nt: TGCGCCAGCAGTTCCCCGTACCAAGAGACCCAGTACTTC
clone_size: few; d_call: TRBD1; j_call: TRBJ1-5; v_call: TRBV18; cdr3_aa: CASSPGGDSRNQPQHF; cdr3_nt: TGTGCCAGCTCACCAGGTGGGGACAGTAGAAATCAGCCCCAGCATTTT
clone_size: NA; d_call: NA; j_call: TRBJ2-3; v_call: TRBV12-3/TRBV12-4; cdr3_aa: CASSFHGAGGTDTQYF; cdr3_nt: TGTGCCAGCAGTTTTCACGGGGCTGGGGGCACAGATACGCAGTATTTT
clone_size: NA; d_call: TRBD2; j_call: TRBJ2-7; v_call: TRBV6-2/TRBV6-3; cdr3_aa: CASSPSSGSGYEQYF; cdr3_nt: TGTGCCAGCAGTCCCTCTAGCGGGAGTGGATACGAGCAGTACTTC
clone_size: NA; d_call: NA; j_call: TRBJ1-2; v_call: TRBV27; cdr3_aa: CASSPNLGGYGYTF; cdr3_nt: TGTGCCAGCAGTCCTAACCTGGGGGGCTATGGCTACACCTTC
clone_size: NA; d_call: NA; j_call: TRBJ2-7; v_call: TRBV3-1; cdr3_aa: CASSQGRGPAYEQYF; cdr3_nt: TGTGCCAGCAGCCAAGGGAGGGGCCCTGCCTACGAGCAGTACTTC
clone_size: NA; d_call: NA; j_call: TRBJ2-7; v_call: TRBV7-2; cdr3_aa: CASSLSPAYEQYF; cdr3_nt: TGTGCCAGCAGCTTAAGTCCCGCCTACGAGCAGTACTTC
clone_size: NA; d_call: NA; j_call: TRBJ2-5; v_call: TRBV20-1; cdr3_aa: CSSRDPQQETQYF; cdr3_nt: TGCAGTTCTAGAGATCCCCAGCAAGAGACCCAGTACTTC
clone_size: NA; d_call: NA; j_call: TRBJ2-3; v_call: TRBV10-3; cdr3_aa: CAISERSLDTQYF; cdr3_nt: TGTGCCATCAGTGAAAGAAGCCTAGATACGCAGTATTTT
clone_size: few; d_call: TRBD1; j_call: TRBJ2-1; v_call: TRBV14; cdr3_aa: CASSPAGGQGAGNEQFF; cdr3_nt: TGTGCCAGCAGCCCAGCAGGAGGCCAGGGGGCGGGCAATGAGCAGTTCTTC
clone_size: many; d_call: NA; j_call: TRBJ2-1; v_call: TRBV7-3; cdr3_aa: CASSWQGLYNEQFF; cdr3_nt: TGTGCCAGCAGCTGGCAGGGCTTATACAATGAGCAGTTCTTC
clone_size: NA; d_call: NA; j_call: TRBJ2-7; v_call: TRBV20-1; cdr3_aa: CSARDWSVSSYEQYF; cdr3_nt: TGCAGTGCTAGAGATTGGTCAGTGAGCTCCTACGAGCAGTACTTC
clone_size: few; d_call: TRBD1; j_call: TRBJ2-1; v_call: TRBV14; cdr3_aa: CASSQEWDRNNEQFF; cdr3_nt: TGTGCCAGCAGCCAAGAATGGGACAGAAACAATGAGCAGTTCTTC
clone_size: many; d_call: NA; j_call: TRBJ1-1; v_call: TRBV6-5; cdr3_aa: CASSYWRGTEAFF; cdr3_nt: TGTGCCAGCAGTTACTGGCGGGGGACTGAAGCTTTCTTT
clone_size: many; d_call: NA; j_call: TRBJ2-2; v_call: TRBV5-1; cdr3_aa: CASSGTGNTGELFF; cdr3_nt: TGCGCCAGCAGCGGGACGGGGAACACCGGGGAGCTGTTTTTT
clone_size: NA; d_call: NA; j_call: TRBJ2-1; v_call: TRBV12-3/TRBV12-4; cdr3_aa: CASSPGPHGYNEQFF; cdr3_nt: TGTGCCAGCAGCCCCGGGCCGCACGGGTACAATGAGCAGTTCTTC
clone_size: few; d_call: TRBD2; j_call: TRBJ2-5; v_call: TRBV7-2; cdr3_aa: CASSLGLAPRETQYF; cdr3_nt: TGTGCCAGCAGCTTAGGACTAGCCCCTCGGGAGACCCAGTACTTC
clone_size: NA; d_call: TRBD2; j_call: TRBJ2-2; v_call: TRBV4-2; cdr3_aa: CASSQGRGKNTGELFF; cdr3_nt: TGTGCCAGCAGCCAAGGGCGGGGGAAAAACACCGGGGAGCTGTTTTTT
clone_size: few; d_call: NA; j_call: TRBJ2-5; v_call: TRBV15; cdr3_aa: CATSREGIQETQYF; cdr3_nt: TGTGCCACCAGCAGAGAGGGGATCCAAGAGACCCAGTACTTC
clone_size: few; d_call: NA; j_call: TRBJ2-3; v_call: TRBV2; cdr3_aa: CASSEHDTQYF; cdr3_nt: TGTGCCAGCAGTGAGCATGATACGCAGTATTTT
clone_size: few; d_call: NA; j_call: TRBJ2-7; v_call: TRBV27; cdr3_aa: CASSFSPAWGEQYF; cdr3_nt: TGTGCCAGCAGTTTTTCTCCAGCATGGGGGGAGCAGTACTTC
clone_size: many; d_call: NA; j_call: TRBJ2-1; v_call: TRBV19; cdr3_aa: CASSILTDYNEQFF; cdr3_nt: TGTGCCAGTAGTATACTTACAGACTACAATGAGCAGTTCTTC
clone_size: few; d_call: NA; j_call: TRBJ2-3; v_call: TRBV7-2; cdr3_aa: CASSLRMADTQYF; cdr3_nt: TGTGCCAGCAGCCTTCGGATGGCAGATACGCAGTATTTT
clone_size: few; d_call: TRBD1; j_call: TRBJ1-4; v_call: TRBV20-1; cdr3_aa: CSAKTGPNEKLFF; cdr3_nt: TGCAGTGCTAAGACAGGGCCTAATGAAAAACTGTTTTTT